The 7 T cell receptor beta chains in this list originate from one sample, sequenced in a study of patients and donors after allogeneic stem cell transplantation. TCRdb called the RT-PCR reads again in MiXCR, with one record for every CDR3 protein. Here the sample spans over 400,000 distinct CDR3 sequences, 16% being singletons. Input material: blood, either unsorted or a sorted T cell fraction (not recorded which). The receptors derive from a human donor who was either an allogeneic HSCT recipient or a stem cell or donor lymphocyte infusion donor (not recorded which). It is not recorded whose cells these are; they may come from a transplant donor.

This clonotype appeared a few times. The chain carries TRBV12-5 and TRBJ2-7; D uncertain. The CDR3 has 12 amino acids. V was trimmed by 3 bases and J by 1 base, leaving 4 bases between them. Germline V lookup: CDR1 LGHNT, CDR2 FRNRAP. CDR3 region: CASGFGSYEQYF. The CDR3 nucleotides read TGTGCTAGTGGTTTTGGTTCCTACGAGCAGTACTTC.

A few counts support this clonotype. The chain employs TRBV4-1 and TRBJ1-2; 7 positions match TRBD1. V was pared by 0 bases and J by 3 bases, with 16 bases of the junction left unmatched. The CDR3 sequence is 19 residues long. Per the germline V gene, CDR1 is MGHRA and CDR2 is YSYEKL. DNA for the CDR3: TGCGCCAGCAGCCAAGACTGGGGGACAGTTCACCCTCAGGACTATGGCTACACCTTC. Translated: CASSQDWGTVHPQDYGYTF.

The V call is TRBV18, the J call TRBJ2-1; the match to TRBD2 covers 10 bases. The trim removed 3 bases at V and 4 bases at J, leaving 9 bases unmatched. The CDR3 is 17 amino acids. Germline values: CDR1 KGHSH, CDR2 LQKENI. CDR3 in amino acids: CASSPHLLAGAYNEQFF. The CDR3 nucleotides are TGTGCCAGCTCACCCCATCTCCTAGCGGGGGCTTACAATGAGCAGTTCTTC.

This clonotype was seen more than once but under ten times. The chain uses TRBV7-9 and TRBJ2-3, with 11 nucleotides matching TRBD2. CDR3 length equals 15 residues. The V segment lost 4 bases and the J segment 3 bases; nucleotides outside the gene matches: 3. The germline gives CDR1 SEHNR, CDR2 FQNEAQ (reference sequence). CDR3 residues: CASSSVAGGTDTQYF. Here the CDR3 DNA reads TGTGCCAGCAGCTCCGTAGCGGGGGGGACAGATACGCAGTATTTT. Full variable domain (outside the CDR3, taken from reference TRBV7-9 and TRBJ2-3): DTGVSQNPRHKITKRGQNVTFRCDPISEHNRLYWYRQTLGQGPEFLTYFQNEAQLEKSRLLSDRFSAERPKGSFSTLEIQRTEQGDSAMYLCASSSVAGGTDTQYFGPGTRLTVL.

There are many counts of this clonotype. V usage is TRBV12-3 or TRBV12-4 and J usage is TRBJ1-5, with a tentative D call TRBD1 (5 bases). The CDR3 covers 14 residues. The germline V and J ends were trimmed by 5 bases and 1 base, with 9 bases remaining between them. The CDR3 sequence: CASSGGVSNQPQHF. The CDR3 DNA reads TGTGCCAGCAGTGGAGGGGTGAGCAATCAGCCCCAGCATTTT.

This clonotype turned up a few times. CDR3 DNA sequence: TGTGCCAGCAGCCACGACAAGTTTGTTGGCTACACCTTC. Residues: CASSHDKFVGYTF. V and J are TRBV4-2 and TRBJ1-2; no firm D call. V was trimmed by 3 bases and J by 7 bases, leaving 12 bases between them. There are 13 residues in the CDR3. Germline assignment: CDR1 LGHNA and CDR2 YNFKEQ.

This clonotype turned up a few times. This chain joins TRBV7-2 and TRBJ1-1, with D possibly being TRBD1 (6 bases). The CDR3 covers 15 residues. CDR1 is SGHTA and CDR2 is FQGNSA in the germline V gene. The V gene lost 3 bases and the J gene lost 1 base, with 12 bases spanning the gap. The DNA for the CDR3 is TGTGCCAGCAGCTTTAGGGGGGGAGGGAACACTGAAGCTTTCTTT. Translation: CASSFRGGGNTEAFF.